This T cell receptor (beta chain) is from a study of blood T cells in healthy people across ages (dated by TCRdb to about 2015). With respect to the entire study: In model experiments, template switching captured roughly one uniquely barcoded TCR beta cDNA molecule for every two T cells. The study measured age-related changes in TCR beta repertoire diversity using deep sequencing normalized with unique cDNA molecular identifiers. Four age groups were formed from the donors: young (average approximately 15 years), middle-aged (approximately 42), aged (approximately 60) and long-lived (approximately 80). To avoid experimental bias, donors of different ages were distributed randomly across sequencing lanes. Using the same blood draw, the study looked at two additional independent replicas of 1 million unique cDNA reads for two donors, one aged 18 to 30 and the other aged 80 or older.

Receptors were amplified or captured by 5' RACE. Sequencing was carried out with an Illumina HiSeq 2500. The second PCR ran for about 6 to 11 cycles and used a J-beta primer mix along with a sample-barcoded 5' primer. A template-switch 5' adaptor carrying 12 random nucleotides introduced a unique molecular identifier onto each TCR beta cDNA molecule. Each sample yielded at least 2.5 million CDR3-containing paired-end reads. First-strand cDNA synthesis was performed from all RNA using the Mint cDNA synthesis kit, with priming by a TRBC-specific oligonucleotide. Following uracil-DNA glycosylase treatment, a first 18-cycle PCR with universal primers M1SS and BC2_uni_R was performed on all cDNA. The authors' pipeline ran thus. For normalization, 1 million high-quality reads, each with a distinct molecular identifier, were randomly selected from each sample. Reads with shared molecular identifiers were discarded instead of being binned into consensus sequences. MiTCR, run with a Q25 quality threshold and the strictest error-elimination algorithm, handled CDR3 identification, clonotype clustering and error correction. A nonparametric unseen species model using Euler transformation provided a lower-bound estimate of total TCR beta diversity. Using fastp trimming at Q25 and MiXCR clonotype assembly, TCRdb reanalyzed the public sequencing data and kept in-frame beta chains. Rows are unified per CDR3 protein, each entry keeping the most common DNA and genes. TCRdb's processing, not the authors', yielded these V and J calls. Here the sample has hundreds of thousands of distinct CDR3 sequences; around 31% occur a single time. Together, the top ten hold about 15% of the sample.

The donors were 40 or so Caucasian individuals from Russia, aged roughly 6 to 100 years, who were systemically healthy. Each donor gave about 9.7 milliliters of peripheral blood, drawn into EDTA-treated Vacutainer tubes. Ficoll-Paque density-gradient centrifugation was used to isolate PBMCs, with at least 7 million per sample. Total RNA was extracted from PBMCs with Trizol reagent, with at least 5 micrograms obtained per sample. The percentages of naive CD45RAhigh/CD27high T cells were determined by flow cytometry on a PBMC aliquot from every donor. Spanning cysteine to phenylalanine, the CDR3 consists of 15 amino acids. Here the CDR3 DNA is all that survives: 45 bases in frame from base 1. From V the trimming removes 1 base and from J it removes 4 bases, while the gene matches leave 3 bases of the junction unaccounted for. Per the germline V gene, SGHTA is the CDR1 and FQGNSA is the CDR2. This clonotype appeared many times. Its specific antigen is unknown. Nothing much larger sits one base from this clone, and base qualities are not available.

General study outcomes and caveats: Estimates of total diversity based on one million sequenced T cells were regarded as lower bounds and as underestimates. Observed TCR beta diversity per million T cells fell roughly linearly with age, and a significant reduction was already apparent by age around 44. A strong correlation was found between observed TCR beta diversity and the percentage of naive T cells measured by flow cytometry. The CMV infection status of donors was not known, potentially confounding age-related changes in expanded clonotypes. Since profiling was done on bulk unsorted PBMCs, naive and antigen-experienced compartments could not be conclusively compared. Compared with the aged group, the long-lived group had more naive CD4+ T cells, fewer expanded clones and increased TCR diversity, a pattern suggesting age selection.

The receptor was derived from an elderly woman in good health. The sequenced sample was blood. The chain employs TRBV7-2 and TRBJ1-4, with 7 central nucleotides matching TRBD1. The DNA sequence is TGTGCCAGCAGCTTAGAGCAGGGGGTTAATGAAAAACTGTTTTTT. It codes for CASSLEQGVNEKLFF.